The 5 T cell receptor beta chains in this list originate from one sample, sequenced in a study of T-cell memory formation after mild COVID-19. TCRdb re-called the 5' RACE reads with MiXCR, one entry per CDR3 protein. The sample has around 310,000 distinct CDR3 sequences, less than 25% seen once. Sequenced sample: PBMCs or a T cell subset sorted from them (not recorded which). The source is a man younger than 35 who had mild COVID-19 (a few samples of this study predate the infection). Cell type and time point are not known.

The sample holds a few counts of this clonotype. This CDR3 reads CASSLVGGSSSLAFF. The CDR3 bases are TGTGCCAGCAGCTTAGTGGGAGGATCCTCGAGTTTAGCTTTCTTT. The J gene is TRBJ1-1, the V gene TRBV7-9, with no clear D. Germline values: CDR1 SEHNR, CDR2 FQNEAQ (reference sequence). The CDR3 has 15 residues. V shed 1 base and J shed 10 bases, with 19 bases lying between them.

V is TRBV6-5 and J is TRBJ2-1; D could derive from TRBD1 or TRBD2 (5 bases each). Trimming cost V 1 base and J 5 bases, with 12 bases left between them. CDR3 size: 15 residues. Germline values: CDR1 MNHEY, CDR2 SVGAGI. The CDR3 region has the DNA TGTGCCAGCAGTTACTTGGGGGATGGGCACAATGAGCAGTTCTTC. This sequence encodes CASSYLGDGHNEQFF.

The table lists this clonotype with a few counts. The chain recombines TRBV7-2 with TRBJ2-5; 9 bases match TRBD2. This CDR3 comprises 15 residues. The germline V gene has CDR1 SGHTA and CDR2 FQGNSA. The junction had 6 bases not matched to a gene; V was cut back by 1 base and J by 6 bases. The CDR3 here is CASSLVSGGSQTQYF. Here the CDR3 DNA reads TGTGCCAGCAGCTTAGTAAGCGGGGGGTCCCAGACCCAGTACTTC.

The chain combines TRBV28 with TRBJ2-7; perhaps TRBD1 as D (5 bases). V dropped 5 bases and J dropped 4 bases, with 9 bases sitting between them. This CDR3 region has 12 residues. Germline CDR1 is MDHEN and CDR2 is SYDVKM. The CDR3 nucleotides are TGTGCCAGCAGTCAAGGGGTATACGAGCAGTACGTC. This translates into CASSQGVYEQYV.

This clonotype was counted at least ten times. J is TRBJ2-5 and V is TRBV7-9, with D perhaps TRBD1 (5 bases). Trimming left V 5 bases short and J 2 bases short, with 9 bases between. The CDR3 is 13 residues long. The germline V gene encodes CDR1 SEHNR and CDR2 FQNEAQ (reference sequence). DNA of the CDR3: TGTGCCAGCAGCCGACAGCCTCAAGAGACCCAGTACTTC. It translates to CASSRQPQETQYF.